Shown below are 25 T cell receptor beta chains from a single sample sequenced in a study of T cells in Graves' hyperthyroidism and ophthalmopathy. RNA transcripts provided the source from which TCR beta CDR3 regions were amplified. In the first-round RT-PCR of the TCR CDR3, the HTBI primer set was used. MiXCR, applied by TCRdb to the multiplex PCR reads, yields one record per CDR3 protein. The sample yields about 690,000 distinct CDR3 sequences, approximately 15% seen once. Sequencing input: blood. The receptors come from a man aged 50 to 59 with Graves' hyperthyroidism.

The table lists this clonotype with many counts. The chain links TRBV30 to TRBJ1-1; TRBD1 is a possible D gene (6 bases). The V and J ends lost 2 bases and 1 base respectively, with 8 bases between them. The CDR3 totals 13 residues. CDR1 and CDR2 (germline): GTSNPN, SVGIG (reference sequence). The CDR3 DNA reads TGTGCCTGGAGTTTACAGGGGAACACTGAAGCTTTCTTT. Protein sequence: CAWSLQGNTEAFF.

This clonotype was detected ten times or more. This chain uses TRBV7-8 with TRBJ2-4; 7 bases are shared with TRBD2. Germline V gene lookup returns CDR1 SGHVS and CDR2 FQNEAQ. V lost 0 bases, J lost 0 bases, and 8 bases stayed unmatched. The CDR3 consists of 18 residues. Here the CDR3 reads CASSLARLAELAKNIQYF. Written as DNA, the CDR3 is TGTGCCAGCAGCTTAGCGAGGCTAGCGGAGTTAGCCAAAAACATTCAGTACTTC.

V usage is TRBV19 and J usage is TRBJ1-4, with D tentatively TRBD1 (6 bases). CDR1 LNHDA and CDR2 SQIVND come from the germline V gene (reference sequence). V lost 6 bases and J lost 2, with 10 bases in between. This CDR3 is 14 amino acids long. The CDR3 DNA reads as TGTGCCAGTAGGACCCAGGGGACTAATGAAAAACTGTTTTTT. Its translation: CASRTQGTNEKLFF. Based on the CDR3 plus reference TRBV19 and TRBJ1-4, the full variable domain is DGGITQSPKYLFRKEGQNVTLSCEQNLNHDAMYWYRQDPGQGLRLIYYSQIVNDFQKGDIAEGYSVSREKKESFPLTVTSAQKNPTAFYLCASRTQGTNEKLFFGSGTQLSVL.

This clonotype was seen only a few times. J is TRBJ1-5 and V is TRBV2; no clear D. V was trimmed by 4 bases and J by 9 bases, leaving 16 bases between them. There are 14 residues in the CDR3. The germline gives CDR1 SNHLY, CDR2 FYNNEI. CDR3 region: CASSVGMEGWPQHF. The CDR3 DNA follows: TGTGCCAGCAGTGTGGGCATGGAAGGTTGGCCCCAGCATTTT.

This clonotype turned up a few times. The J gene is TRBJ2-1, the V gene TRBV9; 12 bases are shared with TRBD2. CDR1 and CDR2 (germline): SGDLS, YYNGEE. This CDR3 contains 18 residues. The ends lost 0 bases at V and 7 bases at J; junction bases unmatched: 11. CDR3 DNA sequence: TGTGCCAGCAGCGTAGGCACTAGCGGGAGGAGATTTAAGAATGAGCAGTTCTTC. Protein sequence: CASSVGTSGRRFKNEQFF.

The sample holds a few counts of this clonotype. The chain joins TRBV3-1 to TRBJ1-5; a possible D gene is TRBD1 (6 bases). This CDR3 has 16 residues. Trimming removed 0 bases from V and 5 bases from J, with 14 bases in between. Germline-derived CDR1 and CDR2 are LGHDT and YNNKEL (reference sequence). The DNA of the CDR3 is TGTGCCAGCAGCCAAGAGTCGGCAGGGGTCCATCAGCCCCAGCATTTT. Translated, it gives CASSQESAGVHQPQHF.

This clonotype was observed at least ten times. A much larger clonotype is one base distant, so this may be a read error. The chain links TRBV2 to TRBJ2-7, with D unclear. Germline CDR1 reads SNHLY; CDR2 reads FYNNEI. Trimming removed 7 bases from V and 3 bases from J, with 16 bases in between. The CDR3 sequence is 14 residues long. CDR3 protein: CASKPDPMRYEQYF. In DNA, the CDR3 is TGTGCCAGCAAACCAGACCCAATGCGCTACGAGCAGTACTTC.

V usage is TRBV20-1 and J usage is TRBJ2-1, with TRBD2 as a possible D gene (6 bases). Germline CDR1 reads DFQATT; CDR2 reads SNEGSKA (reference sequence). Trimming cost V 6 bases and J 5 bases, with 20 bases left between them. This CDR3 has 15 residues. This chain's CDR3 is CSAPGVEIGNNEQFF. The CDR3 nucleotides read TGCAGTGCACCGGGAGTCGAGATAGGAAACAATGAGCAGTTCTTC.

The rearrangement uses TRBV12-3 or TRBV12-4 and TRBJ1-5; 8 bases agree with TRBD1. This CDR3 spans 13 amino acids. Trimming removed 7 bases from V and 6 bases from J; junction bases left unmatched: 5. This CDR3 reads CASTEDRGQPQHF. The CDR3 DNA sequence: TGTGCCAGCACCGAAGACAGGGGTCAGCCCCAGCATTTT.

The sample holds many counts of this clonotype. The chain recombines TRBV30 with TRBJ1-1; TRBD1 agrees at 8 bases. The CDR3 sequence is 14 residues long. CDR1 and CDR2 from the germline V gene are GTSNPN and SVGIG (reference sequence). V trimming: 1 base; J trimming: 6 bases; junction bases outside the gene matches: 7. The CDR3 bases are TGTGCCTGGAGTGGTACAGGGGGGTCGGCTGAAGCTTTCTTT. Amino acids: CAWSGTGGSAEAFF.

Here the CDR3 reads CASRLGPAGAEQFF. CDR3 nucleotides: TGTGCCAGCAGGTTGGGACCCGCTGGAGCTGAGCAGTTCTTC. The V call is TRBV2, the J call TRBJ2-1; D is tentatively TRBD1 or TRBD2 (5 bases each). The length of the CDR3 is 14 residues. Germline V CDR1 and CDR2: SNHLY, FYNNEI. V was clipped by 6 bases and J by 9 bases, with 18 bases between them.

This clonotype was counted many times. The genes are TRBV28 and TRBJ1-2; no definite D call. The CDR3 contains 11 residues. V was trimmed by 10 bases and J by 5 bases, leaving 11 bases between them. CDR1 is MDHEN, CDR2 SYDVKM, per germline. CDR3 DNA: TGTGCCACCCTTATTGGTTATGGCTACACCTTC. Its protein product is CATLIGYGYTF.

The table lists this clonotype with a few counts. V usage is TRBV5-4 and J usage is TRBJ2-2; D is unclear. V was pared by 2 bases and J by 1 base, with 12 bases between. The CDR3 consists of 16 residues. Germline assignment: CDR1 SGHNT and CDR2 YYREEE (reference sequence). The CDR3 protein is CASSLDRGLNTGELFF. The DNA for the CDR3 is TGTGCCAGCAGCTTAGACCGTGGCCTGAACACCGGGGAGCTGTTTTTT.

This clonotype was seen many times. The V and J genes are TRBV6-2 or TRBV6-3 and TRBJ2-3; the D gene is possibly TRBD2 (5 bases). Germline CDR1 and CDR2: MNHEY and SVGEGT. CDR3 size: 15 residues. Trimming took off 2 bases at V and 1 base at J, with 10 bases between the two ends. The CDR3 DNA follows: TGTGCCAGCAGTTACGTTTTGGGAGGCACAGATACGCAGTATTTT. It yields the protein CASSYVLGGTDTQYF.

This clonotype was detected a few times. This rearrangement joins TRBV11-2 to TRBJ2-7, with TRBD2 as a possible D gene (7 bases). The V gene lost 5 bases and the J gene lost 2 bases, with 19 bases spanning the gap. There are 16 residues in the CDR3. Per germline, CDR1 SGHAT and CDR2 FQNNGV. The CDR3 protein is CASSLVSGGHPYEQYF. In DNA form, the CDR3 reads TGTGCCAGCAGCCTGGTATCCGGGGGGCACCCCTACGAGCAGTACTTC.

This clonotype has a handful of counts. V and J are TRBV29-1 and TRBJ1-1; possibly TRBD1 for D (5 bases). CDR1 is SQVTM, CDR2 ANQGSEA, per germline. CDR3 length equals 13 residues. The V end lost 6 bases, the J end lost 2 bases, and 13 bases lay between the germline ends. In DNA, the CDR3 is TGCAGCGTGCACAGGATTGGTAACACTGAAGCTTTCTTT. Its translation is CSVHRIGNTEAFF.

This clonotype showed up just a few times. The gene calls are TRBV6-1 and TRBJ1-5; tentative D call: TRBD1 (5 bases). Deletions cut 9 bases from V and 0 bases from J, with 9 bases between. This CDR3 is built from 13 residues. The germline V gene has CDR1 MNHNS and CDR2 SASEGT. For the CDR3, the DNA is TGTGCCAGTAGACAGTATAGCAATCAGCCCCAGCATTTT. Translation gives CASRQYSNQPQHF.

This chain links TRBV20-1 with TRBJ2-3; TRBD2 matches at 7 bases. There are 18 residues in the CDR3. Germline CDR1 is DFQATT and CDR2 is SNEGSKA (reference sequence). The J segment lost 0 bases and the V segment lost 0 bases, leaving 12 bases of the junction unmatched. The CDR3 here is CSARDLLEVAGSTDTQYF. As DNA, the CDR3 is TGCAGTGCTAGAGATCTTCTGGAAGTAGCGGGCAGCACAGATACGCAGTATTTT.

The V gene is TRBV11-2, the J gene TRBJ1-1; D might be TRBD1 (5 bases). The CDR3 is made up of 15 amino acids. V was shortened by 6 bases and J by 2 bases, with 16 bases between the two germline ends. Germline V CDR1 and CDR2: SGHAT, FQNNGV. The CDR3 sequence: CASRQTGTENTEAFF. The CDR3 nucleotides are TGTGCCAGCAGGCAAACCGGGACCGAAAACACTGAAGCTTTCTTT. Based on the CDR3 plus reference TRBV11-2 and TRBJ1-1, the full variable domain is EAGVAQSPRYKIIEKRQSVAFWCNPISGHATLYWYQQILGQGPKLLIQFQNNGVVDDSQLPKDRFSAERLKGVDSTLKIQPAKLEDSAVYLCASRQTGTENTEAFFGQGTRLTVV.

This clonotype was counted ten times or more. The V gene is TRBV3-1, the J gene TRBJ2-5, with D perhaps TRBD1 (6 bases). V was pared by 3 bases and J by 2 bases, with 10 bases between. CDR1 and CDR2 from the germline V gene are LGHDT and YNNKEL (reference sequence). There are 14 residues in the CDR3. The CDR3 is CASSHRGSQETQYF. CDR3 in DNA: TGTGCCAGCAGCCACAGGGGTTCACAAGAGACCCAGTACTTC.

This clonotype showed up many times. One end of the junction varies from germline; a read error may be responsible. The DNA of the CDR3 is TGTGCCAGCAGCTTAGTTGTGGGAACCTACGAGCAGTACTTC. Its protein product is CASSLVVGTYEQYF. The rearrangement links TRBV5-1 to TRBJ2-7; D is undetermined. Germline assignment: CDR1 SGHRS and CDR2 YFSETQ. The CDR3 covers 14 residues.

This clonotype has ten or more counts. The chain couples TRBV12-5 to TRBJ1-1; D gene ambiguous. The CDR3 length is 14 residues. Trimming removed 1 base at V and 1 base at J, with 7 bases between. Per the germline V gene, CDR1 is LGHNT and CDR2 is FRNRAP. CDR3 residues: CASGLGTENTEAFF. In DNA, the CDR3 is TGTGCTAGTGGTTTGGGGACTGAGAACACTGAAGCTTTCTTT.

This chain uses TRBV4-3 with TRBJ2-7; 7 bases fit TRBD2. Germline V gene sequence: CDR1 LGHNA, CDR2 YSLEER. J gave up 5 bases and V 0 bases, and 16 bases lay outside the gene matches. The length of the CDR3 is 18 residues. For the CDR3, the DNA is TGCGCCAGCAGCCAAGATGGAGGACTCATCGCGGGAGAGAACGAGCAGTACTTC. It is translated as CASSQDGGLIAGENEQYF.

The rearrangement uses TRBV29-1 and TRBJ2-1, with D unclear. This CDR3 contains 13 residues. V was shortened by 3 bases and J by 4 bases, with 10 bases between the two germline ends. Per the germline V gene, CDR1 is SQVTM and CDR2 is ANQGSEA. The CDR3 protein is CSVEVPNYNEQFF. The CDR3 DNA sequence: TGCAGCGTTGAGGTCCCTAATTACAATGAGCAGTTCTTC.

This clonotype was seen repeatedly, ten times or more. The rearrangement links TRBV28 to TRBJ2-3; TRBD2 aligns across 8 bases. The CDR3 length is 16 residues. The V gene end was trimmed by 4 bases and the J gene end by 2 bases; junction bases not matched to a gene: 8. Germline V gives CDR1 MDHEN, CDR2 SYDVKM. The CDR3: CASSSPSGGDTDTQYF. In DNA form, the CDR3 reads TGTGCCAGCAGTTCTCCTTCGGGAGGGGACACAGATACGCAGTATTTT.